Below, 7 T cell receptor beta chains from the same sample are listed, as sequenced in a study of blood T cell repertoires in COVID-19. Using immunoSEQ multiplex PCR, the repertoire was profiled, and TCRdb retains in-frame clones only, with some absent. The sample records some 97,000 clones, about 77% being singletons. Material for sequencing was peripheral blood. The receptors originated from a woman between 65 and 79 years old with acute or convalescent COVID-19.

This clone was seen a single time. The V and J genes are TRBV30 and TRBJ2-7; 8 bases agree with TRBD1. This CDR3 is built from 14 residues. With V trimmed by 3 bases and J by 4 bases, 8 bases remained unmatched. Germline assignment: CDR1 GTSNPN and CDR2 SVGIG (reference sequence). The CDR3 DNA sequence: TGTGCCTGGAGCGCCGGGACAGGACCGTACGAGCAGTACTTC. Protein sequence: CAWSAGTGPYEQYF.

The chain is built from TRBV7-2 and TRBJ2-5; 10 bases are shared with TRBD2. This CDR3 contains 15 residues. V gave up 5 bases and J gave up 2 bases; unmatched junction bases: 5. Germline assignment: CDR1 SGHTA and CDR2 FQGNSA. CDR3 in amino acids: CASSQQAGGQETQYF. The CDR3 DNA is TGTGCCAGCAGCCAACAAGCGGGGGGGCAAGAGACCCAGTACTTC.

This clone was seen just once. The rearrangement links TRBV29-1 to TRBJ2-3; 8 nucleotides match TRBD1. The CDR3 extends over 15 amino acids. Germline V gene lookup returns CDR1 SQVTM and CDR2 ANQGSEA. With V trimmed by 3 bases and J by 2 bases, 7 bases remained unmatched. CDR3: CSVDGAGQATDTQYF. CDR3 DNA: TGCAGCGTTGATGGTGCGGGACAGGCCACAGATACGCAGTATTTT.

This clone was picked up one time. The V call is TRBV19, the J call TRBJ2-7; 10 positions match TRBD1. The CDR3 totals 15 residues. The V and J ends lost 4 bases and 3 bases, in that order; junction bases with no gene match: 6. Germline CDR1 and CDR2: LNHDA and SQIVND (reference sequence). The CDR3 region has the DNA TGTGCCAGTAGTAGCGAAGACAGGGGGCACTACGAGCAGTACTTC. Translating it yields CASSSEDRGHYEQYF.

For the CDR3, the DNA is TGTGCCAGCAGCCAAGCGTTGGGGGCGGCCAATCAGCCCCAGCATTTT. This sequence encodes CASSQALGAANQPQHF. V usage is TRBV3-1 (or the pseudogene TRBV3-2) and J usage is TRBJ1-5; a weak D match, TRBD1 (6 bases). The CDR3 extends over 16 amino acids. The germline V gene encodes CDR1 LGHDT and CDR2 YNNKEL (reference sequence). Trimming shortened V by 1 base and J by 3 bases, and 13 bases separated the two germline ends.

This rearrangement joins TRBV12-5 to TRBJ1-5; a weak D match, TRBD1 (6 bases). The germline V gene encodes CDR1 LGHNT and CDR2 FRNRAP. The germline V and J ends were trimmed by 3 bases and 5 bases, with 11 bases remaining between them. This CDR3 contains 14 residues. The CDR3 here is CASGLGQYYQPQHF. The CDR3 DNA follows: TGTGCTAGTGGTTTAGGACAGTACTATCAGCCCCAGCATTTT.

The chain couples TRBV3-1 (or the pseudogene TRBV3-2) to TRBJ1-3, with D unresolved. CDR1 is LGHDT and CDR2 is YNNKEL in the germline V gene (reference sequence). CDR3 size: 13 residues. V lost 2 bases to trimming and J lost 5 bases, with 7 bases between them. The CDR3 reads CASSQNSRNTIYF. In DNA, the CDR3 is TGTGCCAGCAGCCAAAACAGTAGAAACACCATATATTTT.